This is a list of T cell receptor beta chains from one sample in a study of radiation and T cells in renal cell carcinoma. TCRdb's table, derived via immunoSEQ multiplex PCR, lists solely in-frame clones and lacks some. Counted here are approximately 150,000 clones, approximately 82% occurring once; the ten biggest clones make up roughly 23%. The sample in question was blood, obtained from a patient whose treatment included radiotherapy and nephrectomy. These receptors all stem from a woman aged 50 to 60 with renal cell carcinoma. The CDR3 runs from the conserved cysteine through the conserved F or W. D genes are given only for firm matches.

J,D,V,CDR3
TRBJ2-7,TRBD1,TRBV18,CASSRRQGVPYEQYF
TRBJ2-2,.,TRBV19,CASSAVGPPLPGELFF
TRBJ2-2,.,TRBV5-6,CASSLSPANTGELFF
TRBJ1-5,.,TRBV30,CAWAVGNNQPQHF
TRBJ2-7,TRBD1,TRBV7-9,CASSTGVSYEQYF
TRBJ2-6,.,TRBV2,CAGGQLSGANVLTF
TRBJ1-3,.,TRBV11-2,CASSFDRSGNTIYF
TRBJ1-4,.,TRBV19,CASSIEIQAIGKLFF
TRBJ1-1,.,TRBV6-5,CASSPELGTEAFF
TRBJ2-2,TRBD2,TRBV7-2,CASSSQTSDGTGELFF
TRBJ2-1,TRBD1,TRBV30,CAWSATGGYNEQFF
TRBJ1-5,.,TRBV27,CASSLSSRGGDQPQHF
TRBJ1-3,.,TRBV6-1,CAIHQGPVGNTIYF
TRBJ2-3,.,TRBV7-2,CASSLVGAILTDTQYF
TRBJ2-7,TRBD2,TRBV10-2,CASSHAPGGYEQYF
TRBJ1-2,.,TRBV5-1,CASSLTTGEVGYGYTF
TRBJ1-4,.,TRBV19,CASSIGGANEKLFF
TRBJ1-5,.,TRBV7-9,CASSLAGYQPQHF
TRBJ2-5,.,TRBV6-5,CASSYGEFQETQYF
TRBJ1-5,.,TRBV9,CASSDGTAITPQHF
TRBJ1-6,.,TRBV7-8,CASSLQGSNNSPLHF
TRBJ2-7,TRBD1,TRBV28,CASKLPGQYYEQYF
TRBJ2-7,TRBD1,TRBV5-1,CASSLGQGPYEQYF
TRBJ1-1,.,TRBV10-3,CAISEYWDTLSEAFF
TRBJ1-2,.,TRBV9,CASSVDLGTYGYTF
TRBJ2-2,.,TRBV5-1,CASRYGGNTGELFF
TRBJ1-2,TRBD1,TRBV11-2,CASSLVEGANYGYTF
TRBJ2-4,.,TRBV6-5,CASSYTGLAKNIQYF
TRBJ2-5,.,TRBV6-6,CASSRGFGETQYF
TRBJ2-7,.,TRBV5-1,CASRERPGWDEQYF
TRBJ2-3,.,TRBV7-2,CASSFSPGSSTDTQYF
TRBJ1-6,TRBD1,TRBV6-5,CASKTPATGDSPLHF
TRBJ2-5,.,TRBV5-1,CASSLDLGVQETQYF
TRBJ1-1,TRBD1,TRBV7-6,CASKFTGATEAFF
TRBJ2-5,.,TRBV19,CASSGGETQYF
TRBJ2-1,.,TRBV6-5,CASRKGAVSYNEQFF
TRBJ2-5,.,TRBV5-4,CASSSGGGLETQYF
TRBJ1-2,TRBD1,TRBV29-1,CSVGQDRNYGYTF
TRBJ2-5,.,TRBV7-6,CASSYQGLETQYF
TRBJ2-7,.,TRBV5-1,CASSSDGRKREQYF
TRBJ2-3,.,TRBV5-4,CASSTSTDTQYF
TRBJ1-1,TRBD1,TRBV5-6,CASSSGTGGLYTEAFF